The rows below give T cell receptor beta chains drawn from one sample of a study of T cells after yellow fever vaccination. From the 5' RACE reads, TCRdb called clonotypes with MiXCR, one entry per CDR3 protein. The sample lists approximately 600,000 distinct CDR3 sequences, about 12% occurring once. The sample in question was PBMCs, obtained on the day of the yellow fever booster vaccination. The receptors derive from a man younger than 40 who received the YFV17D yellow fever vaccine. Both conserved end residues are part of each CDR3. The order of the fields is V gene, D gene, CDR3 protein. A D gene is named only where the DNA matches it firmly.

>TRBV29-1|NA
CSVEPGDSSTYNEQFF
>TRBV30|NA
CAWSVRVAQPQHF
>TRBV10-3|NA
CAISEPPGSGVYNEQFF
>TRBV6-1|NA
CASTQGGSGANVLTF
>TRBV28|TRBD2
CASLSGMTYEQYF
>TRBV20-1|NA
CSARLVGLYTDTQYF
>TRBV15|NA
CATSRDRRGGFF
>TRBV20-1|NA
CSAAGVGAGQETQYF
>TRBV10-3|NA
CATGWTGRDEQYF
>TRBV7-2|NA
CASSPYYSTYNEQFF
>TRBV5-1|NA
CASSTGASVTDTQYF
>TRBV4-3|NA
CASSQARAETQYF
>TRBV7-6|NA
CASSPSGDSYNEQFF
>TRBV12-3/TRBV12-4|TRBD1
CACSLTRDRGRWTDTQYF
>TRBV5-4|NA
CASSLKTTSNEQFF
>TRBV5-3|TRBD1
CARSHNGTEALADTQYF
>TRBV7-2|NA
CASSLEGQGLNSPLHF
>TRBV5-5|TRBD1
CASSFSPGDRGYNEQFF
>TRBV12-3/TRBV12-4|NA
CASSLGDVEMNTEAFF
>TRBV7-2|TRBD2
CASSLGGGGLPNEQFF
>TRBV11-2|NA
CASSSGPLGPYEQYF
>TRBV7-3|TRBD2
CASSPTSGTSYNEQFF
>TRBV18|NA
CASSAELGAGEQYF
>TRBV20-1|NA
CSARDLDYRNIQYF
>TRBV7-3|NA
CASSTGTSNEQFF
>TRBV20-1|NA
CSASLAVLNTEAFF
>TRBV10-3|NA
CAISWAASSYNEQFF
>TRBV7-3|TRBD2
CASSVTSGVNEQFF
>TRBV9|NA
CASSVEPTANTEAFF
>TRBV7-2|TRBD1
CASSFSRDRGGEETQYF
>TRBV4-1|NA
CASSQAPTAGNGYTF
>TRBV30|TRBD2
CAWSGLAPSTDTQYF
>TRBV10-3|TRBD1
CAISEDREGGYTF
>TRBV24-1|NA
CATEGSPLTDTQYF
>TRBV5-4|NA
CASSLGAGNTGELFF
>TRBV12-3/TRBV12-4|NA
CASSFDRKDQPQHF
>TRBV20-1|NA
CSVRDFEQTQYF
>TRBV10-3|NA
CAIGDGTDTQYF
>TRBV7-2|NA
CASSLGPFAYNEQFF
>TRBV10-3|NA
CASFRGGDYNEQFF